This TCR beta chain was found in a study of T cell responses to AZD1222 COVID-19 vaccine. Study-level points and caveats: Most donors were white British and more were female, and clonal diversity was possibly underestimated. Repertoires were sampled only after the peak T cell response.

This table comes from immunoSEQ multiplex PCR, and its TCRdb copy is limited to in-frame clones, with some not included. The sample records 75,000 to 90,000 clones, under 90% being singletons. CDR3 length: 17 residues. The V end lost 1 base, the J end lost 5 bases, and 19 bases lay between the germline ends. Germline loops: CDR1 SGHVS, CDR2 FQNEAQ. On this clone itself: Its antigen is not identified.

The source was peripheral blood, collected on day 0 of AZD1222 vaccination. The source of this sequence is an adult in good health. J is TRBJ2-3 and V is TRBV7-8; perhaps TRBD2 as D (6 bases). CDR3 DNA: TGTGCCAGCAGCTTAGGGCGGCGGCTAGCCGGGGGAGATACGCAGTATTTT. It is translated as CASSLGRRLAGGDTQYF. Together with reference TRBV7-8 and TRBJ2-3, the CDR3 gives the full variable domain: GAGVSQSPRYKVAKRGQDVALRCDPISGHVSLFWYQQALGQGPEFLTYFQNEAQLDKSGLPSDRFFAERPEGSVSTLKIQRTQQEDSAVYLCASSLGRRLAGGDTQYFGPGTRLTVL.